Following are 22 T cell receptor beta chains from one sample sequenced in a study of cytomegalovirus exposure and HLA in healthy donors (dated by TCRdb to about 2017). Library preparation employed the immunoSEQ multiplex PCR assay. TCRdb retrieved this table from immuneACCESS and kept in-frame rearrangements only. Not all clones are present; in checked studies, unresolved V genes account for under half, and no reason is known for the remainder. The sample table records approximately 210,000 clones; 88% of these occur just once. The top ten hold 2.9% of the sample. Sequencing was performed on PBMCs. All receptors derive from a woman under 30 in good health and CMV-seronegative.

The chain employs TRBV5-4 and TRBJ2-7; no firm D call. The germline gives CDR1 SGHNT, CDR2 YYREEE (reference sequence). The CDR3 has 12 amino acids. Between the trimmed V and J ends, which lost 0 bases and 7 bases, there was a span of 8 bases. The CDR3 nucleotides are TGTGCCAGCAGCTTGGGAAATCGGGAGCAGTACTTC. It translates to CASSLGNREQYF.

This clone has a single count. The chain couples TRBV19 to TRBJ2-2; tentative D call: TRBD1 (5 bases). The CDR3 runs 13 residues. The germline CDR1 and CDR2 sequences are LNHDA and SQIVND (reference sequence). Deletions cut 0 bases from V and 7 bases from J, with 6 bases between. The CDR3 reads CASSIETGGELFF. CDR3 nucleotide sequence: TGTGCCAGTAGTATAGAAACAGGCGGGGAGCTGTTTTTT. The whole variable domain, filled in from reference TRBV19 and TRBJ2-2, reads DGGITQSPKYLFRKEGQNVTLSCEQNLNHDAMYWYRQDPGQGLRLIYYSQIVNDFQKGDIAEGYSVSREKKESFPLTVTSAQKNPTAFYLCASSIETGGELFFGEGSRLTVL.

This clone was seen only a few times. The gene calls are TRBV30 and TRBJ1-1; TRBD1 might be the D (6 bases). The length of the CDR3 is 15 residues. Trimming removed 0 bases from V and 3 bases from J, with 14 bases in between. Germline values: CDR1 GTSNPN, CDR2 SVGIG (reference sequence). CDR3: CAWSVTRGLDTEAFF. The DNA of the CDR3 is TGTGCCTGGAGTGTGACCAGGGGTTTGGACACTGAAGCTTTCTTT.

The sample holds one count of this clone. V usage is TRBV4-3 and J usage is TRBJ2-2, with TRBD2 matching 7 bases. Germline lookup yields CDR1 LGHNA and CDR2 YSLEER. Trimming at V came to 0 bases and at J to 7 bases, leaving 5 bases not matched to a gene. There are 15 residues in the CDR3. CDR3 in DNA: TGCGCCAGCAGCCAAGATCGCGGGAGTGGCGGGGAGCTGTTTTTT. It is translated as CASSQDRGSGGELFF.

This sequence joins TRBV2 and TRBJ2-1; 10 nucleotides line up with TRBD2. This CDR3 region has 14 residues. Germline CDR1 reads SNHLY; CDR2 reads FYNNEI. The V segment lost 8 bases and the J segment 2 bases; nucleotides outside the gene matches: 3. Written as DNA, the CDR3 is TGTGCCAGCGCCACTAGCGGGGCCTACAATGAGCAGTTCTTC. It encodes CASATSGAYNEQFF.

The chain combines TRBV4-1 with TRBJ2-2, with 9 bases lining up with TRBD2. The V gene's germline CDR1 is MGHRA and CDR2 YSYEKL. The ends lost 3 bases at V and 6 bases at J; junction bases unmatched: 8. The CDR3 is 16 amino acids. This chain's CDR3 is CASSQFSGSVAGELFF. The CDR3 DNA reads as TGCGCCAGCAGCCAGTTTAGCGGGAGTGTTGCCGGGGAGCTGTTTTTT.

The chain uses TRBV19 and TRBJ1-1; D unclear. The CDR3 loop spans 14 amino acids. Trimming pared 1 base from V and 1 base from J, leaving 7 bases between. Germline assignment: CDR1 LNHDA and CDR2 SQIVND (reference sequence). The CDR3, as DNA: TGTGCCAGTAGTATAGCTGGAGGGAACACTGAAGCTTTCTTT. This codes for CASSIAGGNTEAFF.

The chain recombines TRBV19 with TRBJ2-1, with D perhaps matching TRBD1 (5 bases). The CDR3 spans 15 residues. V was cut by 1 base and J by 8 bases, with 15 bases left in between. CDR1 is LNHDA, CDR2 SQIVND, per germline (reference sequence). As DNA, the CDR3 is TGTGCCAGTAGTATAGCCCCTGACCTAGGGGATGAGCAGTTCTTC. This encodes CASSIAPDLGDEQFF.

The rearrangement joins TRBV4-2 to TRBJ2-7, with 9 bases identical to TRBD2. CDR1 is LGHNA, CDR2 YNFKEQ, per germline. The trim removed 0 bases at V and 3 bases at J, leaving 6 bases unmatched. The CDR3 extends over 16 amino acids. CDR3 DNA sequence: TGTGCCAGCAGCCAAGATCTGGGACTAGCTGTCTACGAGCAGTACTTC. Its protein is CASSQDLGLAVYEQYF.

This sequence joins TRBV7-9 and TRBJ1-2; 7 bases match TRBD1. CDR3 length: 15 residues. With V trimmed by 4 bases and J by 4 bases, 9 bases remained unmatched. The germline CDR1 and CDR2 sequences are SEHNR and FQNEAQ (reference sequence). DNA for the CDR3: TGTGCCAGCAGCTCAACAGGGGCGAGGTTCTATGGCTACACCTTC. This encodes CASSSTGARFYGYTF.

V usage is TRBV15 and J usage is TRBJ1-5; weak D call: TRBD1 (6 bases). Trimming removed 3 bases from V and 6 bases from J, with 15 bases in between. This CDR3 is 15 amino acids long. From germline, CDR1 is LNHNV and CDR2 YYDKDF (reference sequence). As DNA, the CDR3 is TGTGCCACCAGCAGTTCCACAGGGACGACTCAGCCCCAGCATTTT. It translates to CATSSSTGTTQPQHF.

This clone has only one observation. The J gene is TRBJ2-1, the V gene TRBV5-1; perhaps TRBD1 as D (5 bases). This CDR3 comprises 14 residues. The ends were cut back, 2 bases at V and 1 base at J, with 7 bases in the middle. Per germline, CDR1 SGHRS and CDR2 YFSETQ. CDR3 residues: CASSLRGSYNEQFF. As DNA, the CDR3 is TGCGCCAGCAGCTTAAGGGGTTCCTACAATGAGCAGTTCTTC.

The chain joins TRBV11-1 to TRBJ2-7, with TRBD1 as a possible D gene (6 bases). This CDR3 comprises 15 residues. The V gene's germline CDR1 is SGHAT and CDR2 FQDESV (reference sequence). Trimming left V 0 bases short and J 2 bases short, with 11 bases between. For the CDR3, the DNA is TGTGCCAGCAGCTTAGCAACAGGGAACCCCTACGAGCAGTACTTC. This gives the protein CASSLATGNPYEQYF.

J is TRBJ2-7 and V is TRBV12-1; the table assigns TRBD1, which was not confirmed against the DNA. TRBV12-1 corresponds to a pseudogene. This CDR3 spans 16 amino acids. For the CDR3, the DNA is TGTGCCAGCAGCTTGGGACAGGGCCAAAGCTCCTACGAGCAGTACTTC. It yields the protein CASSLGQGQSSYEQYF.

The chain joins TRBV28 to TRBJ1-1, with 7 positions matching TRBD1. Germline V CDR1 and CDR2: MDHEN, SYDVKM. The CDR3 runs 16 residues. The ends lost 3 bases at V and 1 base at J; junction bases unmatched: 8. The CDR3 sequence is CASSFRDSLRNTEAFF. The CDR3 bases are TGTGCCAGCAGTTTCCGGGACAGTTTACGGAACACTGAAGCTTTCTTT.

The chain employs TRBV28 and TRBJ1-2, with 12 bases identical to TRBD1. Losses at the gene ends were 6 bases for V and 4 bases for J; bases not matched to a gene: 3. This CDR3 contains 14 residues. Looked up from germline, CDR1 is MDHEN and CDR2 is SYDVKM. The CDR3 DNA reads as TGTGCCAGCAGGTGGGGACAGGGGGCCTATGGCTACACCTTC. This codes for CASRWGQGAYGYTF.

The chain combines TRBV27 with TRBJ2-2, with 13 bases aligning to TRBD2. CDR3 length: 15 amino acids. The V and J ends lost 4 bases and 4 bases, in that order; junction bases with no gene match: 0. In germline, CDR1 is MNHEY, CDR2 SMNVEV (reference sequence). For the CDR3, the DNA is TGTGCCAGCAGTTGGACTAGCGGGAGCACCGGGGAGCTGTTTTTT. Translation: CASSWTSGSTGELFF.

The chain combines TRBV2 with TRBJ1-2; the D is unclear. The CDR3 covers 11 residues. V lost 2 bases, J lost 8 bases, and 6 bases lay in between. Germline-derived CDR1 and CDR2 are SNHLY and FYNNEI. Here the CDR3 reads CASSERRGYTF. The CDR3 coding sequence is TGTGCCAGCAGTGAAAGGAGAGGCTACACCTTC.

J is TRBJ2-7 and V is TRBV4-1; 10 nucleotides match TRBD2. The ends lost 3 bases at V and 5 bases at J; junction bases unmatched: 10. Germline values: CDR1 MGHRA, CDR2 YSYEKL. The CDR3 is made up of 16 amino acids. The CDR3 DNA sequence: TGCGCCAGCAGCCAGTCGGGTAGCGGGAGGTCTGACGAGCAGTACTTC. Protein sequence: CASSQSGSGRSDEQYF.

CDR3 region: CASSLDRGVAQPQHF. CDR3 DNA sequence: TGTGCCAGCAGCCTAGACAGGGGTGTCGCTCAGCCCCAGCATTTT. This sequence joins TRBV28 and TRBJ1-5, with TRBD1 matching 8 bases. The V gene's germline CDR1 is MDHEN and CDR2 SYDVKM. The J segment lost 6 bases and the V segment lost 6 bases, leaving 10 bases of the junction unmatched. The CDR3 totals 15 residues.

This clone was seen only once. This chain links TRBV5-1 with TRBJ2-7; TRBD1 aligns across 10 bases. The CDR3 runs 14 residues. Looked up from germline, CDR1 is SGHRS and CDR2 is YFSETQ. The V and J ends lost 0 bases and 7 bases, in that order; junction bases with no gene match: 4. CDR3 sequence: CASSLGQGAREQYF. As DNA, the CDR3 is TGCGCCAGCAGCTTGGGACAGGGGGCGCGGGAGCAGTACTTC.

This chain joins TRBV13 and TRBJ2-3, with D maybe TRBD2 (6 bases). Germline V gene data show CDR1 as PRHDT and CDR2 as FYEKMQ (reference sequence). This CDR3 spans 15 amino acids. V was trimmed by 1 base and J by 5 bases, leaving 13 bases between them. The CDR3, as DNA: TGTGCCAGCAGCTTAGCCGGTTCGCGGGGAGATACGCAGTATTTT. This codes for CASSLAGSRGDTQYF.